The rows below give T cell receptor beta chains drawn from one sample of a study of cytomegalovirus exposure and HLA in healthy donors. Sequencing used immunoSEQ multiplex PCR; TCRdb keeps in-frame clones, though not all of them. The sample yields roughly 250,000 clones, nearly 90% seen once. Sequencing was done on a sample of PBMCs. The source of these receptors is a woman aged 18-29 years in good health and CMV-seronegative. Both conserved end residues are part of each CDR3. Fields, in order: V gene, J gene, D gene, clone size, CDR3 protein, CDR3 DNA. A D gene is named only where the DNA matches it firmly. Only some rows state a clone size, as once, few, many or a class for expanded clones.

V gene: TRBV27; J gene: TRBJ1-2; D gene: TRBD1; clone size: -; CDR3 protein: CASSLSTGQGNYGYTF; CDR3 DNA: TGTGCCAGCAGTTTATCGACGGGACAGGGGAACTATGGCTACACCTTC
V gene: TRBV29-1; J gene: TRBJ2-7; D gene: TRBD1; clone size: -; CDR3 protein: CSVFPGQVGEQYF; CDR3 DNA: TGCAGCGTATTCCCGGGACAGGTCGGCGAGCAGTACTTC
V gene: TRBV4-1; J gene: TRBJ1-1; D gene: -; clone size: -; CDR3 protein: CASSHTKTRGTEAFF; CDR3 DNA: TGCGCCAGCAGCCATACCAAGACCAGGGGTACTGAAGCTTTCTTT
V gene: TRBV9; J gene: TRBJ2-1; D gene: -; clone size: -; CDR3 protein: CASSVVGRGTYNEQFF; CDR3 DNA: TGTGCCAGCAGCGTAGTAGGCAGGGGAACCTACAATGAGCAGTTCTTC
V gene: TRBV5-6; J gene: TRBJ2-2; D gene: -; clone size: once; CDR3 protein: CASSLYRDTGELFF; CDR3 DNA: TGTGCCAGCAGCTTGTACAGGGACACCGGGGAGCTGTTTTTT
V gene: TRBV6-6; J gene: TRBJ2-2; D gene: -; clone size: -; CDR3 protein: CASSYPSEYTGELFF; CDR3 DNA: TGTGCCAGCAGTTACCCCAGCGAGTACACCGGGGAGCTGTTTTTT
V gene: TRBV30; J gene: TRBJ1-5; D gene: TRBD1; clone size: -; CDR3 protein: CAWSAGQGNQPQHF; CDR3 DNA: TGTGCCTGGAGTGCGGGACAGGGCAATCAGCCCCAGCATTTT
V gene: TRBV11-2; J gene: TRBJ1-2; D gene: -; clone size: few; CDR3 protein: CASRGDIDGYTF; CDR3 DNA: TGTGCCAGCAGGGGGGACATAGACGGCTACACCTTC
V gene: TRBV9; J gene: TRBJ2-5; D gene: TRBD2; clone size: -; CDR3 protein: CASSVLSGLAWEETQYF; CDR3 DNA: TGTGCCAGCAGCGTATTATCCGGACTAGCGTGGGAAGAGACCCAGTACTTC
V gene: TRBV28; J gene: TRBJ2-1; D gene: -; clone size: -; CDR3 protein: CASSPPRRGAYNEQFF; CDR3 DNA: TGTGCCAGCAGCCCCCCAAGGCGGGGAGCCTACAATGAGCAGTTCTTC
V gene: TRBV4-1; J gene: TRBJ2-1; D gene: TRBD2; clone size: -; CDR3 protein: CASSQVPGLAGATEQFF; CDR3 DNA: TGCGCCAGCAGCCAAGTACCGGGACTAGCGGGGGCGACTGAGCAGTTCTTC
V gene: TRBV19; J gene: TRBJ2-6; D gene: -; clone size: -; CDR3 protein: CASSAYYSGANVLTF; CDR3 DNA: TGTGCCAGTAGTGCCTACTACTCTGGGGCCAACGTCCTGACTTTC
V gene: TRBV4-3; J gene: TRBJ1-5; D gene: TRBD1; clone size: -; CDR3 protein: CASSQDHRGGQPQHF; CDR3 DNA: TGCGCCAGCAGCCAAGATCACAGGGGAGGACAGCCCCAGCATTTT
V gene: TRBV21-1; J gene: TRBJ1-2; D gene: -; clone size: once; CDR3 protein: CASSKFGPKDLSKNYGYTF; CDR3 DNA: TGTGCCAGCAGCAAGTTTGGGCCAAAAGACCTGTCGAAAAACTATGGCTACACCTTC
V gene: TRBV14; J gene: TRBJ1-4; D gene: -; clone size: -; CDR3 protein: CASSQSGGAYNEKLFF; CDR3 DNA: TGTGCCAGCAGCCAAAGCGGGGGGGCTTATAATGAAAAACTGTTTTTT
V gene: TRBV7-2; J gene: TRBJ1-2; D gene: -; clone size: -; CDR3 protein: CASSLGAGQLYGYTF; CDR3 DNA: TGTGCCAGCAGCTTAGGTGCCGGACAGCTCTATGGCTACACCTTC
V gene: TRBV5-1; J gene: TRBJ1-2; D gene: -; clone size: -; CDR3 protein: CASSLASYYGYTF; CDR3 DNA: TGCGCCAGCAGCTTGGCCAGTTACTATGGCTACACCTTC
V gene: TRBV6-5; J gene: TRBJ2-2; D gene: -; clone size: -; CDR3 protein: CASSWTGNGELFF; CDR3 DNA: TGTGCCAGCAGTTGGACTGGGAACGGGGAGCTGTTTTTT
V gene: TRBV28; J gene: TRBJ2-1; D gene: TRBD2; clone size: -; CDR3 protein: CASSLGGRNEQFF; CDR3 DNA: TGTGCCAGCAGTTTGGGGGGGAGGAATGAGCAGTTCTTC
V gene: TRBV7-8; J gene: TRBJ2-7; D gene: TRBD2; clone size: -; CDR3 protein: CASSFTSGGYEQYF; CDR3 DNA: TGTGCCAGCAGCTTTACTAGCGGGGGGTACGAGCAGTACTTC
V gene: TRBV6-5; J gene: TRBJ2-1; D gene: TRBD2; clone size: -; CDR3 protein: CAISSGGTYNEQFF; CDR3 DNA: TGTGCCATCTCCAGCGGGGGGACCTACAATGAGCAGTTCTTC
V gene: TRBV7-9; J gene: TRBJ2-3; D gene: TRBD1; clone size: -; CDR3 protein: CATQPGQGAYTDTQYF; CDR3 DNA: TGTGCCACGCAGCCGGGACAGGGGGCGTACACAGATACGCAGTATTTT
V gene: TRBV7-6; J gene: TRBJ1-2; D gene: -; clone size: -; CDR3 protein: CASSPPPGGEGYTF; CDR3 DNA: TGTGCCAGCAGCCCCCCACCTGGAGGGGAAGGCTACACCTTC
V gene: TRBV7-9; J gene: TRBJ1-5; D gene: TRBD1; clone size: few; CDR3 protein: CASSLGTGAQPQHF; CDR3 DNA: TGTGCCAGCAGCTTAGGGACAGGGGCTCAGCCCCAGCATTTT
V gene: TRBV7-6; J gene: TRBJ1-3; D gene: -; clone size: -; CDR3 protein: CASSLAVGPGNTIYF; CDR3 DNA: TGTGCCAGCAGCTTAGCCGTGGGGCCCGGAAACACCATATATTTT
V gene: TRBV4-3; J gene: TRBJ1-2; D gene: -; clone size: -; CDR3 protein: CASSQDIGVGYGYTF; CDR3 DNA: TGCGCCAGCAGCCAAGATATAGGGGTGGGCTATGGCTACACCTTC
V gene: TRBV5-6; J gene: TRBJ2-1; D gene: TRBD1; clone size: -; CDR3 protein: CASSATGQGHDEQFF; CDR3 DNA: TGTGCCAGCAGCGCGACGGGACAGGGACATGATGAGCAGTTCTTC
V gene: TRBV2; J gene: TRBJ2-7; D gene: -; clone size: -; CDR3 protein: CASSEAAYGSYEQYF; CDR3 DNA: TGTGCCAGCAGTGAGGCGGCATACGGCTCCTACGAGCAGTACTTC
V gene: TRBV4-1; J gene: TRBJ1-4; D gene: -; clone size: -; CDR3 protein: CASSQVAGVYEKLFF; CDR3 DNA: TGCGCCAGCAGCCAAGTGGCAGGGGTGTATGAAAAACTGTTTTTT
V gene: TRBV7-9; J gene: TRBJ2-2; D gene: TRBD2; clone size: few; CDR3 protein: CASSSLPGLPNTGELFF; CDR3 DNA: TGTGCCAGCAGCTCCTTACCGGGACTACCGAACACCGGGGAGCTGTTTTTT
V gene: TRBV7-2; J gene: TRBJ1-1; D gene: -; clone size: -; CDR3 protein: CASSLDGGRAFF; CDR3 DNA: TGTGCCAGCAGCTTAGACGGGGGGCGAGCTTTCTTT
V gene: TRBV14; J gene: TRBJ1-1; D gene: -; clone size: once; CDR3 protein: CASSQAGGRGTEAFF; CDR3 DNA: TGTGCCAGCAGCCAAGCCGGGGGGCGAGGGACTGAAGCTTTCTTT
V gene: TRBV5-4; J gene: TRBJ2-2; D gene: TRBD2; clone size: once; CDR3 protein: CASSLPGRGSAGELFF; CDR3 DNA: TGTGCCAGCAGCCTTCCGGGGAGGGGCTCCGCCGGGGAGCTGTTTTTT
V gene: TRBV7-9; J gene: TRBJ2-5; D gene: TRBD1; clone size: once; CDR3 protein: CASRHDRDQETQYF; CDR3 DNA: TGTGCCAGCAGACACGACAGGGACCAAGAGACCCAGTACTTC
V gene: TRBV7-6; J gene: TRBJ2-3; D gene: TRBD2; clone size: -; CDR3 protein: CASSGTSGGAGDTQYF; CDR3 DNA: TGTGCCAGCAGCGGTACTAGCGGGGGGGCTGGAGATACGCAGTATTTT
V gene: TRBV6-5; J gene: TRBJ2-1; D gene: TRBD1; clone size: -; CDR3 protein: CASSYSHPGTGQFF; CDR3 DNA: TGTGCCAGCAGTTACTCACATCCCGGGACAGGCCAGTTCTTC
V gene: TRBV4-1; J gene: TRBJ1-5; D gene: -; clone size: few; CDR3 protein: CASSQGSSNSNQPQHF; CDR3 DNA: TGCGCCAGCAGCCAAGGGAGCAGTAATAGCAATCAGCCCCAGCATTTT
V gene: TRBV7-9; J gene: TRBJ2-1; D gene: -; clone size: once; CDR3 protein: CASSLGTGDYNEQFF; CDR3 DNA: TGTGCCAGCAGCCTAGGGACTGGAGACTACAATGAGCAGTTCTTC
V gene: TRBV20-1; J gene: TRBJ1-1; D gene: TRBD1; clone size: few; CDR3 protein: CSARGTGEAFF; CDR3 DNA: TGCAGTGCTAGAGGGACAGGGGAAGCTTTCTTT
V gene: TRBV9; J gene: TRBJ2-1; D gene: TRBD2; clone size: -; CDR3 protein: CASSVASGGAMDEQFF; CDR3 DNA: TGTGCCAGCAGCGTAGCTAGCGGGGGGGCGATGGATGAGCAGTTCTTC
V gene: TRBV28; J gene: TRBJ1-1; D gene: TRBD1; clone size: -; CDR3 protein: CASSYRGNTEAFF; CDR3 DNA: TGTGCCAGCAGTTACAGGGGTAACACTGAAGCTTTCTTT
V gene: TRBV11-2; J gene: TRBJ1-5; D gene: -; clone size: -; CDR3 protein: CASSSGVYSNQPQHF; CDR3 DNA: TGTGCCAGCAGCTCGGGGGTTTATAGCAATCAGCCCCAGCATTTT
V gene: TRBV27; J gene: TRBJ1-6; D gene: -; clone size: few; CDR3 protein: CASSFGHLGSLHF; CDR3 DNA: TGTGCCAGCAGTTTTGGTCACCTCGGTTCCCTCCACTTT